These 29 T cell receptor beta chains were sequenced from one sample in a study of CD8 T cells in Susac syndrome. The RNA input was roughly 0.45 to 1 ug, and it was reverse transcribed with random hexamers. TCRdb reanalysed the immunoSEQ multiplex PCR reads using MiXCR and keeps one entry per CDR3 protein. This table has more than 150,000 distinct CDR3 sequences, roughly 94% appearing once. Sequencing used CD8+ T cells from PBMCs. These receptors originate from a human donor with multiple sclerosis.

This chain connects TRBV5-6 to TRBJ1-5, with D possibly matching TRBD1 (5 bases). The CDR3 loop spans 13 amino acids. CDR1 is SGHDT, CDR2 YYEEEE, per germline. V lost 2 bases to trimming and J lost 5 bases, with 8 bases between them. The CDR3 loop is CASSLGDDQPQHF. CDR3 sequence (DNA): TGTGCCAGCAGCTTAGGGGACGATCAGCCCCAGCATTTT.

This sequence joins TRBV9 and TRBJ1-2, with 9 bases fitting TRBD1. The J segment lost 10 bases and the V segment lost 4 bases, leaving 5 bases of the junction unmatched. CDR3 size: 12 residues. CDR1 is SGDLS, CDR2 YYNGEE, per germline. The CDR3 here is CASSRDRVFYTF. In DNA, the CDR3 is TGTGCCAGCAGCCGGGACAGGGTATTCTACACCTTC.

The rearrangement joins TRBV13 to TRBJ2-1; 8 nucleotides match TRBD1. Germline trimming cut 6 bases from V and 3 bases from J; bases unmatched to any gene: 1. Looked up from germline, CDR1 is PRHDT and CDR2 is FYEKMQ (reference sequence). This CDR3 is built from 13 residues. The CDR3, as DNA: TGTGCCAGCAGGGGGACAGGCTACAATGAGCAGTTCTTC. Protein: CASRGTGYNEQFF. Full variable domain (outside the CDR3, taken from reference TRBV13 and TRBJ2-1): AAGVIQSPRHLIKEKRETATLKCYPIPRHDTVYWYQQGPGQDPQFLISFYEKMQSDKGSIPDRFSAQQFSDYHSELNMSSLELGDSALYFCASRGTGYNEQFFGPGTRLTVL.

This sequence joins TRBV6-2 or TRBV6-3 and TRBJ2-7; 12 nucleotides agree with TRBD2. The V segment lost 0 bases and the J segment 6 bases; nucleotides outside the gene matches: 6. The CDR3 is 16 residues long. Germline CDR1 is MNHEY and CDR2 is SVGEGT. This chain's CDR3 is CASSYSKLAGGFEQYF. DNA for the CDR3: TGTGCCAGCAGTTACTCGAAACTAGCGGGGGGCTTCGAGCAGTACTTC.

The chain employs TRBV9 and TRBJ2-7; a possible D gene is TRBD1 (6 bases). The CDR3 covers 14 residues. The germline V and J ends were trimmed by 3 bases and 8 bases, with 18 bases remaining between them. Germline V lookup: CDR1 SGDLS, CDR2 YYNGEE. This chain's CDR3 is CASSARQAEGKQYF. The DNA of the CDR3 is TGTGCCAGCAGCGCAAGACAGGCCGAGGGGAAGCAGTACTTC. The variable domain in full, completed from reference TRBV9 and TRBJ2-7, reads DSGVTQTPKHLITATGQRVTLRCSPRSGDLSVYWYQQSLDQGLQFLIQYYNGEERAKGNILERFSAQQFPDLHSELNLSSLELGDSALYFCASSARQAEGKQYFGPGTRLTVT.

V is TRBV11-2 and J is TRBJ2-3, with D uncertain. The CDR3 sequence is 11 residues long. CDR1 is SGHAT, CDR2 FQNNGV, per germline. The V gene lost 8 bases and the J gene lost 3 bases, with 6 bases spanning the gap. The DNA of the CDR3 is TGTGCCAGCCTCCGTACAGATACGCAGTATTTT. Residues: CASLRTDTQYF.

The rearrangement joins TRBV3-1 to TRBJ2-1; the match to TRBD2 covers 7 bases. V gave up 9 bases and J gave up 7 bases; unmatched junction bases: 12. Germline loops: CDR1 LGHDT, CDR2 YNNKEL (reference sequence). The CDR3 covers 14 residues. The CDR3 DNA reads TGTGCCAGTAATCTCCCGGGACTAATTAATGAGCAGTTCTTC. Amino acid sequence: CASNLPGLINEQFF.

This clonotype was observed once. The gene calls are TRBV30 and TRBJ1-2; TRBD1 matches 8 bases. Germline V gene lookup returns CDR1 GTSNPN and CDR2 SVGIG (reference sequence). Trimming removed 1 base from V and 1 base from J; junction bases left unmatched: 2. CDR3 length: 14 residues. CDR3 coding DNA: TGTGCCTGGAGTGGACAGGGGCGTAACTATGGCTACACCTTC. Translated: CAWSGQGRNYGYTF.

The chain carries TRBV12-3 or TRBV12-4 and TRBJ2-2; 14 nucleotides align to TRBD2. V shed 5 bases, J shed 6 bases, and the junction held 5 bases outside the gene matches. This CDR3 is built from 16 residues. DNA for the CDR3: TGTGCCAGCAGTCCGGGGACTAGCGGGGGTCCCGGGGAGCTGTTTTTT. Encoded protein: CASSPGTSGGPGELFF.

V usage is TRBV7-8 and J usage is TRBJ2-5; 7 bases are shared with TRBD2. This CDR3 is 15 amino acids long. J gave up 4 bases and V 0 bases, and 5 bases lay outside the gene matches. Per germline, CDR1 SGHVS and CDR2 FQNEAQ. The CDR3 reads CASSLASGLGETQYF. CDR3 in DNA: TGTGCCAGCAGCTTAGCCTCCGGACTAGGAGAGACCCAGTACTTC.

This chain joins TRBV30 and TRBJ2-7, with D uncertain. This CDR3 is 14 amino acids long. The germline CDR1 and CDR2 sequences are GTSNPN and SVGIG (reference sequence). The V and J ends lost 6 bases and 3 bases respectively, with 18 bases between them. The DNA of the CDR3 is TGTGCCTGTATTGGGATACACAACATCTACGAGCAGTACTTC. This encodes CACIGIHNIYEQYF.

CDR3 amino acids: CASALSPGTGELFF. CDR3 nucleotides: TGTGCCAGCGCCCTCTCCCCTGGCACCGGGGAGCTGTTTTTT. The chain is built from TRBV9 and TRBJ2-2, with D unclear. The V gene lost 7 bases and the J gene lost 4 bases, with 14 bases spanning the gap. Germline CDR1 and CDR2: SGDLS and YYNGEE. The CDR3 covers 14 residues.

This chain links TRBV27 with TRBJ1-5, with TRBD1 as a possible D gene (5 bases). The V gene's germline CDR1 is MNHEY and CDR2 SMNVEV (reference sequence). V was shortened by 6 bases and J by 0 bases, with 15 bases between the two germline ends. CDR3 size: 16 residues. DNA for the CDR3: TGTGCCAGCAGCCCGTCGGGGGGAGATAGCAATCAGCCCCAGCATTTT. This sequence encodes CASSPSGGDSNQPQHF.

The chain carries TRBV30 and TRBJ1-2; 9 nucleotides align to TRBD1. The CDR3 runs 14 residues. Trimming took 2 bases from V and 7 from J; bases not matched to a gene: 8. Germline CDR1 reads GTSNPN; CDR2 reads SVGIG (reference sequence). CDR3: CAWSLTGGASGYTF. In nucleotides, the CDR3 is TGTGCCTGGAGTTTAACAGGGGGCGCGAGTGGCTACACCTTC. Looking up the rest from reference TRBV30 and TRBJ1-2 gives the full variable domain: SQTIHQWPATLVQPVGSPLSLECTVEGTSNPNLYWYRQAAGRGLQLLFYSVGIGQISSEVPQNLSASRPQDRQFILSSKKLLLSDSGFYLCAWSLTGGASGYTFGSGTRLTVV.

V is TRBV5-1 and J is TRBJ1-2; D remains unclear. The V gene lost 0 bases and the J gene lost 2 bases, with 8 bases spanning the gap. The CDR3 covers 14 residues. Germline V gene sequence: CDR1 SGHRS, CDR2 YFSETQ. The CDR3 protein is CASSLASDNYGYTF. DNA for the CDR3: TGCGCCAGCAGCTTGGCCAGTGACAACTATGGCTACACCTTC.

This CDR3 reads CASTQRGGGDNYGYTF. Written as DNA, the CDR3 is TGTGCCAGCACCCAGAGGGGGGGAGGCGATAACTATGGCTACACCTTC. This chain joins TRBV27 and TRBJ1-2, with a possible D match to TRBD1 (6 bases). The CDR3 covers 16 residues. V dropped 7 bases and J dropped 1 base, with 19 bases sitting between them. CDR1 is MNHEY and CDR2 is SMNVEV in the germline V gene (reference sequence).

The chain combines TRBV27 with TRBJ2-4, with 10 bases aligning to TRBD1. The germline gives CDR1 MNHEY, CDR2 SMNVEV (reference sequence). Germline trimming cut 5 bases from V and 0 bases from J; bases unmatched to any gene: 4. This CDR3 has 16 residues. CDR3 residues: CASSPTGGAAKNIQYF. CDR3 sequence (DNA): TGTGCCAGCAGTCCGACAGGGGGCGCAGCCAAAAACATTCAGTACTTC.

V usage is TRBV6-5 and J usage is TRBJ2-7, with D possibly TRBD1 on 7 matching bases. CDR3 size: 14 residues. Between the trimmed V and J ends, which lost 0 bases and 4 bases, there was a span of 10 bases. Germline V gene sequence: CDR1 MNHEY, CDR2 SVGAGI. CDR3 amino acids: CASSYSEGQYEQYF. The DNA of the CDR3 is TGTGCCAGCAGTTACTCGGAGGGACAGTACGAGCAGTACTTC.

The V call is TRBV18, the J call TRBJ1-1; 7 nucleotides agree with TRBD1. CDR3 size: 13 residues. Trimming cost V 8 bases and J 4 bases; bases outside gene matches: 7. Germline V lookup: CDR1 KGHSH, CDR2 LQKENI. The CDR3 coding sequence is TGTGCCAGCGTAGAAGGGGGCCGCACTGAAGCTTTCTTT. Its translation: CASVEGGRTEAFF. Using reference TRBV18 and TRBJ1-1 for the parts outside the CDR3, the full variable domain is NAGVMQNPRHLVRRRGQEARLRCSPMKGHSHVYWYRQLPEEGLKFMVYLQKENIIDESGMPKERFSAEFPKEGPSILRIQQVVRGDSAAYFCASVEGGRTEAFFGQGTRLTVV.

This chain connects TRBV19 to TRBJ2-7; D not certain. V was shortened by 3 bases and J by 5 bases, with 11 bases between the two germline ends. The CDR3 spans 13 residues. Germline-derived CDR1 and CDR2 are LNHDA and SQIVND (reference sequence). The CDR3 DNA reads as TGTGCCAGTAGTATCGGCGTTTGGGACGAGCAGTACTTC. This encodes CASSIGVWDEQYF. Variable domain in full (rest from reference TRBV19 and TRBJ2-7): DGGITQSPKYLFRKEGQNVTLSCEQNLNHDAMYWYRQDPGQGLRLIYYSQIVNDFQKGDIAEGYSVSREKKESFPLTVTSAQKNPTAFYLCASSIGVWDEQYFGPGTRLTVT.

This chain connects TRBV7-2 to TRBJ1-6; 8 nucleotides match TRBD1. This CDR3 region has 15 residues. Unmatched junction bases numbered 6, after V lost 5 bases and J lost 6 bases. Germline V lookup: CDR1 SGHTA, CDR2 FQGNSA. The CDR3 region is CASSMQDRANSPLHF. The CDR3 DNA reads TGTGCCAGCAGCATGCAGGACAGGGCTAATTCACCCCTCCACTTT.

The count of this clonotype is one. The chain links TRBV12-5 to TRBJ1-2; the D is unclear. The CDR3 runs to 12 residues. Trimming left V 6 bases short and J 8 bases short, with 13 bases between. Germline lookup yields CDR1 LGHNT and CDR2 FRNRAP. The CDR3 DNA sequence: TGTGCTAGTGGCTCAATTATCGAGGGCTACACCTTC. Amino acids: CASGSIIEGYTF. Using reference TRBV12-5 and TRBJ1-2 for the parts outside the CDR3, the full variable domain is DARVTQTPRHKVTEMGQEVTMRCQPILGHNTVFWYRQTMMQGLELLAYFRNRAPLDDSGMPKDRFSAEMPDATLATLKIQPSEPRDSAVYFCASGSIIEGYTFGSGTRLTVV.

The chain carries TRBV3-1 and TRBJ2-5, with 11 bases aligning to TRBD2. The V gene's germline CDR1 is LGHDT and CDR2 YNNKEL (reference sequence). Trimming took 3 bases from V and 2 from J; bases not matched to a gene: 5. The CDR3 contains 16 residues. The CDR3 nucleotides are TGTGCCAGCAGCCACCTAGCGGGGGGACCACAAGAGACCCAGTACTTC. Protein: CASSHLAGGPQETQYF.

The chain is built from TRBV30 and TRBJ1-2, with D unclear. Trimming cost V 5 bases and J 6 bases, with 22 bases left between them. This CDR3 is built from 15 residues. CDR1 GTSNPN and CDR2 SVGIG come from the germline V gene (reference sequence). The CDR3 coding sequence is TGTGCCTGGTCGCACCCCACGACTGCCTTGGATGGCTACACCTTC. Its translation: CAWSHPTTALDGYTF.

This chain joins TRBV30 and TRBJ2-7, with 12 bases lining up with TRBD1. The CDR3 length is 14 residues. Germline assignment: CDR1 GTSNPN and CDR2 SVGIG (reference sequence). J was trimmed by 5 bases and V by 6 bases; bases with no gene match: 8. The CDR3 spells CACKNRDRGHEQYF. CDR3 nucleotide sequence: TGTGCCTGCAAAAACCGGGACAGGGGGCACGAGCAGTACTTC.

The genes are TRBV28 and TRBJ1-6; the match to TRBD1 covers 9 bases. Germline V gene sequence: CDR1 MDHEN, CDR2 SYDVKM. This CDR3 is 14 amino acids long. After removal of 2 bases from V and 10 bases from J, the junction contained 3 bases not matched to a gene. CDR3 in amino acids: CASSLRGTGSPLHF. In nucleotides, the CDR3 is TGTGCCAGCAGTTTAAGAGGGACAGGGTCACCCCTCCACTTT.

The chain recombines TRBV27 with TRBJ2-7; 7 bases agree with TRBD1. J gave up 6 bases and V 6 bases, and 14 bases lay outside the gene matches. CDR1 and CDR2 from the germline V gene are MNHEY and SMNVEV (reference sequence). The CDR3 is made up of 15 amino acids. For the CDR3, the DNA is TGTGCCAGCAGCCCGCCGGGACAGAGGACCTCCGAGCAGTACTTC. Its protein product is CASSPPGQRTSEQYF.

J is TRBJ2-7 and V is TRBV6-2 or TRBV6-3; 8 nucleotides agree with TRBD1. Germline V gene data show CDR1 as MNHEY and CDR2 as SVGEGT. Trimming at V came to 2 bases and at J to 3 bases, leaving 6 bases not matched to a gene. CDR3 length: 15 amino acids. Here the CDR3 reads CASSYDRGSGYEQYF. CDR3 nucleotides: TGTGCCAGCAGTTACGACAGGGGTTCGGGCTACGAGCAGTACTTC.

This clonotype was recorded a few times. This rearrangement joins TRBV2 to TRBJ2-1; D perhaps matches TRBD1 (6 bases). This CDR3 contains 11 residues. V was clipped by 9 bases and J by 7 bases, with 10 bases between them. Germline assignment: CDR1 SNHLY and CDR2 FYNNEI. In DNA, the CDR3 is TGTGCCAGGTCGGACAGAAATGAGCAGTTCTTC. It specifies CARSDRNEQFF.